This TCR beta chain was sequenced for a study of identical twins (dated by TCRdb to 2015 to 2016). With respect to the entire study: TCR alpha and beta repertoires from monozygotic twins, unrelated adults of various ages and cord blood were deep-sequenced to test whether fetal clonotypes persist. To rule out contamination, the twin experiments were replicated at different times with different library preparation protocols.

Overall study outcomes, separate from this receptor: Out-of-frame TCR alpha sequences shared between twins showed an excess of low generation-probability sequences compared with coincidental sharing between unrelated individuals. Conclusions relied on cross-sectional statistical analysis, since the same donors could not be followed over many years. Zero-insertion analyses could be partly confounded by invariant T cells such as MAIT and iNKT, although diverse VJ usage argued against such confounding for most clonotypes. Fewer insertions were carried by abundant cord blood beta clonotypes, a similar but weaker trend appeared in young adult naive repertoires, and no such trend appeared in memory repertoires. In monozygotic twins, recombination models systematically underestimated out-of-frame TCR alpha sharing, but the models matched the sharing seen between unrelated individuals. In beta out-of-frame sequences, excess twin sharing was weaker, because having fewer shared sequences lowered the signal-to-noise ratio.

Receptor amplification or capture employed 5' RACE. Sequenced on an Illumina HiSeq 2000. Template switching introduced a universal primer binding site; the final cDNA contained a unique molecular identifier, enabling accurate counting of TCR cDNA molecules. Specific primers in the conserved constant-segment region were used to synthesize first-strand cDNA for TCR alpha and beta chains. To control for contamination, every cDNA library was double barcoded, receiving both a SMART-Mk sample barcode and Illumina barcodes. TruSeq adapter sequences and Illumina sample barcodes were added in two successive PCR steps. The Illumina HiSeq platform was used with custom primers to sequence TCR alpha and beta cDNA libraries. As for the original processing: MiGEC was used to process raw reads and extract unique molecular identifiers, and MiXCR was used to find CDR3 positions. For each individual, recombination models were inferred using an EM algorithm with the repgenHMM and IGoR tools. The tcR package in R was used for shared clonotype analysis, with sharing normalized by the product of cloneset sizes. To study raw recombination without the effects of thymic and clonal selection, out-of-frame nonproductive sequences were analyzed. TCRdb trimmed public reads at Q25 via fastp, called clones via MiXCR and kept in-frame beta chains. Entries are consolidated by CDR3 protein sequence, retaining the most common genes and DNA. None of the V and J calls come from the authors' own analysis; TCRdb made them. For this sample there are roughly 480,000 distinct CDR3 sequences; approximately 24% appear just once. The top ten constitute 2.9% of the sample.

This clonotype has a handful of counts. Its recognized antigen is unknown. Base qualities are not recorded, but no much larger clone differs from it by a single base. Every donor was a healthy Caucasian. The twin cohort consisted of three pairs of female monozygotic twins, all aged roughly 18 to 29 years. Positive isolation kits from Invitrogen were used to isolate the CD4+ and CD8+ T cell populations. For this chain, trimming is 4 bases at the V end and 0 bases at the J end, and the number of junction bases without a gene match is 5. The CDR3 runs 15 residues from the cysteine to the phenylalanine. The entry retains the CDR3 DNA only, 45 bases that are in frame from base 1. As encoded in the germline V gene, CDR1 is SGHRS while CDR2 is YFSETQ. These data are also associated with another study on T cells expressing NK-cell markers. The other study reports the following: Three sorted T-cell subsets (CD3+CD56+NKG2C+, CD3+CD56+NKG2C- and CD3+CD56-NKG2C+) from about 8 donors had their TCR beta-chain repertoires profiled. Among the eight sequenced donors, only one was HCMV-seronegative, while the other seven were HCMV-seropositive. In several experiments an anti-gammadeltaTCR antibody was added to restrict sorting to alphabetaTCR-expressing T cells. In over 5 donors, the dominant CD3+CD56+NKG2C+ clonotypes were among the top 10 CD8+ clonotypes and accounted for roughly 1.0-8% of CD8+ T cells. Those dominant clonotypes were again the most abundant among CD3+CD56-NKG2C+ cells in a handful of donors, at roughly 25-65%. Whether the expanded NKG2C-expressing T cell clones were specific for HCMV antigens was left unclear. The eight sequenced donors were randomly selected healthy volunteers, three men and five women. A commercial ELISA kit detecting HCMV-specific IgG in serum was used to determine HCMV serostatus. MIGEC was used to demultiplex reads and group the reads by UMI, and MiTCR was used to assemble and quantify clonotypes. To exclude erroneous sequences, any TCR cDNA sequence not supported by at least two reads was discarded. The tcR package was used for downstream repertoire analysis, and clonotypes were matched across fractions by CDR3 nucleotide sequence plus V segment. VDJmatch was used to annotate antigen specificity against VDJdb, with one amino acid substitution in CDR3 permitted.

The source of this sequence is a woman aged 18-29 years in good health. Recombination connected TRBV5-1 to TRBJ2-3; 7 central bases correspond to TRBD2. The specimen was CD4+ T cells sorted from blood. The CDR3 region reads CASSPERGSTDTQYF. Here is the DNA: TGCGCCAGCAGCCCCGAGCGGGGCAGCACAGATACGCAGTATTTT.